This section outlines one TCR beta chain sequence together with its context. Its cognate antigen is unknown. The entry originates in a study of cytomegalovirus exposure and HLA in healthy donors. The table came from immunoSEQ multiplex PCR; TCRdb's copy has only in-frame clones and leaves some out. The sample consists of 95,000 to 150,000 clones, approximately 90% of them appearing once. Findings and limits, study-wide: Cytomegalovirus association was assigned to about 150 TCR beta chains. There were some public TCRs occurring in many donors, but most TCR sequences were rare. Specific recognition of CMV antigens was confirmed in vitro for a few chains (all CMV-associated).

Separate from the approximately 650-subject first cohort, the roughly 120-subject validation cohort was the one that the donors belonged to. Per the germline V gene, CDR1 is SGHDT and CDR2 is YYEEEE. The CDR3 extends over 13 amino acids. V was cut by 2 bases and J by 5 bases, with 9 bases left in between. Sequenced sample: PBMCs. The receptor's source is a woman younger than 35 in good health and CMV-seropositive. The chain recombines TRBV5-6 with TRBJ2-3; D call uncertain. CDR3 residues: CASSFRQGDTQYF. The DNA of the CDR3 is TGTGCCAGCAGCTTCCGACAAGGAGATACGCAGTATTTT.